This T cell receptor (beta chain) was recovered during a study of blood T cell repertoires in COVID-19. J gave up 8 bases and V 1 base, and 10 bases lay outside the gene matches. Germline CDR1 SGHTA, CDR2 FQGTGA. The CDR3 runs 16 residues. Per the original data handling: Amplification with reference gene primers provided the estimates of nucleated cell counts. Data came from immunoSEQ multiplex PCR; TCRdb stores just in-frame clones and leaves some out. That table gives V, J and clone size, and the DNA gave D and trimming. The sample holds about 240,000 clones, 70% to 90% seen once. Sequenced: peripheral blood. The V and J genes are TRBV7-3 and TRBJ2-1; 8 nucleotides align to TRBD2. This clonotype was obtained from a woman in her 30s who had recovered from COVID-19. This chain's CDR3 is CASSLMGLAGRDEQFF. The CDR3 region has the DNA TGTGCCAGCAGCTTAATGGGGCTAGCGGGTCGGGATGAGCAGTTCTTC.